This note documents a single T cell receptor (beta chain) sequence. Its antigen remains unknown. The sample originates from a study of cytomegalovirus exposure and HLA in healthy donors. Assay used: immunoSEQ multiplex PCR; TCRdb lists only in-frame clones, some missing. There are about 190,000 clones in the sample; about 86% occur only once, and 2.5% to 3% lies in the top ten. Points from the study as a whole: Listed as cytomegalovirus-associated were over 150 TCR beta chains. It was found in a later analysis that first-cohort TCR clusters tended to co-occur in the 90 to 150 validation repertoires.

This CDR3 is built from 11 residues. The V and J ends lost 6 bases and 5 bases respectively, with 8 bases between them. Germline-derived CDR1 and CDR2 are DFQATT and SNEGSKA (reference sequence). This chain uses TRBV20-1 with TRBJ1-5; the D is unclear. This TCR came from a woman younger than 35 in good health and CMV-seropositive. The specimen sequenced was PBMCs. CDR3 protein: CSAGVDQPQHF. DNA of the CDR3: TGCAGTGCCGGGGTCGATCAGCCCCAGCATTTT.